Below, 22 T cell receptor beta chains from the same sample are listed, as sequenced in a study of HIV-infected children after antiretroviral therapy interruption. RNA-based 3' RACE libraries used unique molecular identifiers. TCRdb fed the 3' RACE reads into MiXCR, producing one record per CDR3 protein. The sample carries about 40,000 distinct CDR3 sequences, under 8% recorded once. Sample treatment: PENTA 11 planned treatment interruption arm or continuous ART arm. Source: CD45RA+ CD4+ T cells from PBMCs, pooled from several time points, taken from a donor given antiretroviral therapy, either interrupted or continuous. The subset is: naive CD4+ CD45RA+ CD45RO- T cells. These receptors were obtained from a pool of human donors with HIV.

This clonotype was seen many times. The CDR3 region has the DNA TGTGCCAGCAGCCCCACGCCGGCCCGCACTGAAGCTTTCTTT. As protein: CASSPTPARTEAFF. The J gene is TRBJ1-1, the V gene TRBV7-8; D is unresolved. The CDR3 is 14 residues long. Per germline, CDR1 SGHVS and CDR2 FQNEAQ. Trimming stripped 5 bases from V and 4 bases from J, with 14 bases between. Full variable domain (rest looked up from reference TRBV7-8 and TRBJ1-1): GAGVSQSPRYKVAKRGQDVALRCDPISGHVSLFWYQQALGQGPEFLTYFQNEAQLDKSGLPSDRFFAERPEGSVSTLKIQRTQQEDSAVYLCASSPTPARTEAFFGQGTRLTVV.

Ten or more counts support this clonotype. V usage is TRBV30 and J usage is TRBJ2-1; D might be TRBD2 (6 bases). Germline CDR1 reads GTSNPN; CDR2 reads SVGIG (reference sequence). The CDR3 spans 13 residues. V was clipped by 2 bases and J by 9 bases, with 14 bases between them. The CDR3 DNA sequence: TGTGCCTGGAGTCGGGACTGGTATGCTGAGCAGTTCTTC. Protein sequence: CAWSRDWYAEQFF.

In this sample, this clonotype turned up a few times. This rearrangement joins TRBV18 to TRBJ1-1; the D gene is possibly TRBD1 (6 bases). The CDR3 has 15 amino acids. Per germline, CDR1 KGHSH and CDR2 LQKENI. V lost 5 bases, J lost 1 base, and 14 bases lay in between. CDR3 amino acids: CASSKTGNANTEAFF. For the CDR3, the DNA is TGTGCCAGCTCAAAAACAGGGAACGCGAACACTGAAGCTTTCTTT.

This clonotype has more than one count but fewer than ten. The chain couples TRBV23-1 to TRBJ1-2, with a possible D match to TRBD1 (6 bases). TRBV23-1 is designated an ORF whose function remains uncertain. The CDR3 has 14 residues. The V end was cut by 0 bases, the J end by 4 bases, with 9 bases between. This chain's CDR3 is CASSQSLGGYGYTF. DNA of the CDR3: TGCGCCAGCAGTCAATCGTTAGGGGGCTATGGCTACACCTTC.

This clonotype was found many times. The J gene is TRBJ1-2, the V gene TRBV12-3 or TRBV12-4; 10 bases fit TRBD1. V lost 5 bases, J lost 5 bases, and 17 bases stayed unmatched. The CDR3 loop spans 18 amino acids. CDR3 nucleotides: TGTGCCAGCAGTAGTCAAACTAAGACAGGGGGCCTCGGATATGGCTACACCTTC. Translation gives CASSSQTKTGGLGYGYTF.

This clonotype was counted a few times. The chain recombines TRBV7-9 with TRBJ1-6; 7 positions match TRBD1. Germline values: CDR1 SEHNR, CDR2 FQNEAQ (reference sequence). This CDR3 has 15 amino acids. The ends lost 5 bases at V and 7 bases at J; junction bases unmatched: 8. The CDR3, as DNA: TGTGCCAGCAGCACCCGGGACAGCAAAAATTCACCCCTCCACTTT. Translating it yields CASSTRDSKNSPLHF.

This clonotype has more than one count but fewer than ten. The rearrangement links TRBV19 to TRBJ2-3; weak D call: TRBD1 (6 bases). Trimming pared 4 bases from V and 6 bases from J, leaving 14 bases between. The germline V gene encodes CDR1 LNHDA and CDR2 SQIVND (reference sequence). The CDR3 runs to 14 residues. The CDR3 DNA is TGTGCCAGTAGTAAGTTGGGGGCTCGGGATACGCAGTATTTT. Translation: CASSKLGARDTQYF.

This clonotype was detected ten times or more. The chain joins TRBV12-3 or TRBV12-4 to TRBJ2-1, with TRBD2 identical over 11 bases. The CDR3 totals 15 residues. V trimming: 1 base; J trimming: 8 bases; junction bases outside the gene matches: 4. CDR3 bases: TGTGCCAGCAGTTTAGTAGCGGGAGGGTGGGATGAGCAGTTCTTC. This translates into CASSLVAGGWDEQFF.

This clonotype was counted between two and nine times. V is TRBV28 and J is TRBJ2-7; D perhaps matches TRBD2 (6 bases). Germline CDR1 reads MDHEN; CDR2 reads SYDVKM. The CDR3 loop spans 15 amino acids. Trimming removed 5 bases at V and 6 bases at J, with 20 bases between. CDR3 region: CASSPSTAGGSEQYF. CDR3 DNA: TGTGCCAGCAGTCCATCGACAGCGGGCGGCTCCGAGCAGTACTTC.

This clonotype appeared a few times. This chain links TRBV18 with TRBJ1-5, with a possible D match to TRBD1 (5 bases). V was shortened by 1 base and J by 2 bases, with 9 bases between the two germline ends. CDR1 KGHSH and CDR2 LQKENI come from the germline V gene. The CDR3 covers 15 residues. The CDR3 nucleotides are TGTGCCAGCTCACCACGGGGGGATGGCAATCAGCCCCAGCATTTT. It translates to CASSPRGDGNQPQHF. The complete variable domain, with remaining parts taken from reference TRBV18 and TRBJ1-5, reads NAGVMQNPRHLVRRRGQEARLRCSPMKGHSHVYWYRQLPEEGLKFMVYLQKENIIDESGMPKERFSAEFPKEGPSILRIQQVVRGDSAAYFCASSPRGDGNQPQHFGDGTRLSIL.

This clonotype has a handful of counts. The genes are TRBV5-1 and TRBJ1-6; 8 bases are a match to TRBD1. CDR1 and CDR2 (germline): SGHRS, YFSETQ. This CDR3 region has 14 residues. J lost 7 bases, V lost 4 bases, and 4 bases had no gene match. The CDR3 reads CASSPDRGNSPLHF. DNA for the CDR3: TGCGCCAGCAGCCCTGACAGGGGAAATTCACCCCTCCACTTT. The full variable domain, completed using reference TRBV5-1 and TRBJ1-6, is KAGVTQTPRYLIKTRGQQVTLSCSPISGHRSVSWYQQTPGQGLQFLFEYFSETQRNKGNFPGRFSGRQFSNSRSEMNVSTLELGDSALYLCASSPDRGNSPLHFGNGTRLTVT.

There are many counts of this clonotype. One end of the junction varies from germline; a read error may be responsible. This chain links TRBV10-1 with TRBJ2-4; D uncertain. CDR1 WNHNN and CDR2 SYGVQD come from the germline V gene (reference sequence). This CDR3 region has 13 residues. The CDR3 DNA reads as TGTGCCAGCAGTGATCCTAGTCAAAACACCTTGTACTTT. Its translation: CASSDPSQNTLYF.

This clonotype was recorded at least ten times. The rearrangement uses TRBV20-1 and TRBJ2-4; no definite D call. The V end lost 3 bases, the J end lost 3 bases, and 12 bases lay between the germline ends. CDR3 length equals 14 residues. Germline V gives CDR1 DFQATT, CDR2 SNEGSKA (reference sequence). CDR3 in DNA: TGCAGTGCTAGGTCCCAGGTCTTCAAAAACATTCAGTACTTC. Amino acid sequence: CSARSQVFKNIQYF.

This clonotype was seen at least ten times. The CDR3 coding sequence is TGCGCCAGCAGTACTAGCGAGAGCACAGATACGCAGTATTTT. It encodes CASSTSESTDTQYF. V is TRBV5-1 and J is TRBJ2-3, with 7 bases that match TRBD2. V lost 5 bases to trimming and J lost 0 bases; unmatched junction nucleotides: 3. The length of the CDR3 is 14 residues. Looked up from germline, CDR1 is SGHRS and CDR2 is YFSETQ.

This clonotype was seen a few times. The chain uses TRBV28 and TRBJ1-4; 8 bases fit TRBD1. Losses at the gene ends were 0 bases for V and 8 bases for J; bases not matched to a gene: 5. Germline V lookup: CDR1 MDHEN, CDR2 SYDVKM. The CDR3 is 15 residues long. CDR3 in DNA: TGTGCCAGCAGTTTATGGCAGGGGGCAGGCGAAAAACTGTTTTTT. Protein: CASSLWQGAGEKLFF.

This clonotype has ten or more counts. V usage is TRBV18 and J usage is TRBJ1-2; D call uncertain. The ends were cut back, 2 bases at V and 2 bases at J, with 9 bases in the middle. Germline assignment: CDR1 KGHSH and CDR2 LQKENI. CDR3 length: 14 residues. This CDR3 is CASSPEMVNYGYTF. CDR3 sequence (DNA): TGTGCCAGCTCACCAGAAATGGTAAACTATGGCTACACCTTC.

This clonotype was seen repeatedly, ten times or more. This chain links TRBV24-1 with TRBJ1-2, with no clear D. CDR1 is KGHDR, CDR2 SFDVKD, per germline. The CDR3 sequence is 14 residues long. V lost 3 bases, J lost 3 bases, and 10 bases lay in between. CDR3 loop: CATSDIATDYGYTF. The CDR3 DNA follows: TGTGCCACCAGTGATATCGCTACTGACTATGGCTACACCTTC.

The chain links TRBV11-1 to TRBJ1-1; D is perhaps TRBD1 (5 bases). In germline, CDR1 is SGHAT, CDR2 FQDESV (reference sequence). The ends were cut back, 2 bases at V and 8 bases at J, with 12 bases in the middle. The CDR3 loop spans 13 amino acids. The CDR3 DNA follows: TGTGCCAGCAGCTTATGGGGCGACAGAGAAGCTTTCTTT. Its protein is CASSLWGDREAFF.

This clonotype was counted ten times or more. The chain recombines TRBV27 with TRBJ2-5; 14 nucleotides align to TRBD2. This CDR3 region has 17 residues. V shed 3 bases and J 7 bases; nucleotides not matched to a gene: 10. Germline V CDR1 and CDR2: MNHEY, SMNVEV (reference sequence). CDR3 sequence (DNA): TGTGCCAGCAGTTTGCGCGAGACTAGCGGGAGGGCCAGGACCCAGTACTTC. Encoded protein: CASSLRETSGRARTQYF.

This clonotype was observed at least ten times. The chain links TRBV10-1 to TRBJ2-3, with D perhaps matching TRBD2 (5 bases). The V end lost 6 bases, the J end lost 5 bases, and 9 bases lay between the germline ends. Per germline, CDR1 WNHNN and CDR2 SYGVQD (reference sequence). The CDR3 contains 12 residues. In nucleotides, the CDR3 is TGCGCCAGCAGCTGGACTGTAGATACGCAGTATTTT. This sequence encodes CASSWTVDTQYF.

Notes on this clonotype: The germline gene is not matched at one end of the junction; a read error may be the cause. This chain connects TRBV29-1 to TRBJ2-3, with D unresolved. The CDR3 loop spans 14 amino acids. CDR1 is SQVTM, CDR2 ANQGSEA, per germline. This CDR3 reads CSSRDGNSAETLYF. In nucleotides, the CDR3 is TGTAGTTCTAGAGACGGCAATAGTGCAGAAACGCTGTATTTT.

This clonotype was seen ten or more times. The genes are TRBV15 and TRBJ1-2; D perhaps matches TRBD1 (5 bases). The CDR3 extends over 16 amino acids. Trimming cost V 1 base and J 7 bases, with 19 bases left between them. From germline, CDR1 is LNHNV and CDR2 YYDKDF (reference sequence). CDR3 bases: TGTGCCACCAGCAGAGGAGACAGAATCGCCTCCCCTGGCTACACCTTC. This sequence encodes CATSRGDRIASPGYTF.